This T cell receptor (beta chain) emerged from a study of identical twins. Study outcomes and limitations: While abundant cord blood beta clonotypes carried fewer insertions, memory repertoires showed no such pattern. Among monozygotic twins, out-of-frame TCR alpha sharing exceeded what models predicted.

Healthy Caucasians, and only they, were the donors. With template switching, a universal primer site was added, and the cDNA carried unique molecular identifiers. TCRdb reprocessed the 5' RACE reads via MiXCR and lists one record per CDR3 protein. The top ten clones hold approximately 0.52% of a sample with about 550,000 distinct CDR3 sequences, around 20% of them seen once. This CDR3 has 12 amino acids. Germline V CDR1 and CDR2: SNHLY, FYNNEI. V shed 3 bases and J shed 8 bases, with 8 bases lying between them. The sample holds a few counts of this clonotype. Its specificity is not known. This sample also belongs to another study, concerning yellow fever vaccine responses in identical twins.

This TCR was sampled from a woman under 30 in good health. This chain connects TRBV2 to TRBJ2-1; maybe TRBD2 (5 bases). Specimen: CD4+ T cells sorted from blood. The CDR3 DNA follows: TGTGCCAGCAGTGAGATGCGGGATGAGCAGTTCTTC. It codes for CASSEMRDEQFF.